The rows below give T cell receptor beta chains drawn from one sample of a study of blood T cell repertoires in COVID-19. The table came from immunoSEQ multiplex PCR; TCRdb's copy has only in-frame clones and leaves some out. Of approximately 150,000 clones in the sample, approximately 81% were seen once. The sequencing sample was made of PBMCs or T cells enriched from blood (not recorded which). The receptors stem from a woman between 40 and 55 years old with acute COVID-19. Both conserved end residues are trimmed from each CDR3. Each record gives: V gene, CDR3 protein.

V gene: TRBV11-2; CDR3 protein: ASSPEVGSSGANVLT
V gene: TRBV20-1; CDR3 protein: SASLYGTSGRNEQF
V gene: TRBV3-1/TRBV3-2; CDR3 protein: ASSQGRQGYT
V gene: TRBV4-1; CDR3 protein: ASSQAPSGRGTDTQY
V gene: TRBV19; CDR3 protein: ASSIPSEGQLGGYT
V gene: TRBV2; CDR3 protein: ASSRTVPNEKLF
V gene: TRBV9; CDR3 protein: ASSAGTGYEKLF
V gene: TRBV18; CDR3 protein: ASLPQGAFNTEAF
V gene: TRBV5-1; CDR3 protein: ASSLAVEGETQY
V gene: TRBV7-9; CDR3 protein: ASSLVGSSGNTIY
V gene: TRBV25-1; CDR3 protein: ASGEIQGRNTEAF
V gene: TRBV7-3; CDR3 protein: ASSLSESEETQY
V gene: TRBV20-1; CDR3 protein: SASRPGIFQETQY
V gene: TRBV5-8; CDR3 protein: ASSVQGRTEAF
V gene: TRBV6-1; CDR3 protein: ASSEEGAGPGDEQF
V gene: TRBV13; CDR3 protein: ASSFAGGNYGYT
V gene: TRBV30; CDR3 protein: AWTSGYNEQF
V gene: TRBV12-3/TRBV12-4; CDR3 protein: ATDRGSGNTIY
V gene: TRBV27; CDR3 protein: ARGDRGPGYT
V gene: TRBV28; CDR3 protein: ASSYRGLGGYT
V gene: TRBV7-9; CDR3 protein: ASSLSRQGAISGANVLT
V gene: TRBV10-3; CDR3 protein: AISDGTGANTGELF
V gene: TRBV2; CDR3 protein: ASSEDMAGDLLAF